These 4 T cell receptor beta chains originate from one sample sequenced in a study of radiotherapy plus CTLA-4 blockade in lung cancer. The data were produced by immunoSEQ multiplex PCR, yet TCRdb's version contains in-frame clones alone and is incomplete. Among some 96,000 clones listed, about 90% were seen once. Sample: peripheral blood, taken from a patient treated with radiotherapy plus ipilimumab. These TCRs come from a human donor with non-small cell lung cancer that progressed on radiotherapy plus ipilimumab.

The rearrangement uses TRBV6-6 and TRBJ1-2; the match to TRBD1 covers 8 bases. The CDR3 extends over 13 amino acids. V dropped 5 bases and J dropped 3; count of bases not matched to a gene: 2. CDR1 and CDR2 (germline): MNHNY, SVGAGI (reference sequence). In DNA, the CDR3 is TGTGCCAGCAGTCAGGACAGGGACTATGGCTACACCTTC. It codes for CASSQDRDYGYTF.

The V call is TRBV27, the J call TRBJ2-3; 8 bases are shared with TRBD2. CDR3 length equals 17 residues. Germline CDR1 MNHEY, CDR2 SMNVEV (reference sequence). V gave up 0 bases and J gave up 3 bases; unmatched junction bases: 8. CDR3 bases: TGTGCCAGCAGTTTATCGGTAGCGGGGAAGGGGACAGATACGCAGTATTTT. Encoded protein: CASSLSVAGKGTDTQYF.

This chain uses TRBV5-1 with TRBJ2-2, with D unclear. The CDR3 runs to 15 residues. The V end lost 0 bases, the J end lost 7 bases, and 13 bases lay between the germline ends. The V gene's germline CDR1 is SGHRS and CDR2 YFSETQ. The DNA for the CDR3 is TGCGCCAGCAGCTTGGAGTCCCTCCAAAACGGGGAGCTGTTTTTT. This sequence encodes CASSLESLQNGELFF.

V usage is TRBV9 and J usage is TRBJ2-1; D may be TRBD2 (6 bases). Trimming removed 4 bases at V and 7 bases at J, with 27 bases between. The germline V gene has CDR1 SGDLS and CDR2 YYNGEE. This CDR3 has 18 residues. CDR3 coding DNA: TGTGCCAGCAGCTCCCGAGCCCGTCTTTGGCGGGGCGGAAATGAGCAGTTCTTC. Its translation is CASSSRARLWRGGNEQFF.